This T cell receptor beta chain was sequenced in a study of tumor-infiltrating lymphocytes in primary liver carcinoma. TCR beta cDNA came from roughly 0.45 ug total RNA, primed with a constant-region primer. Generation of the TCR beta libraries relied on three nested multiplex PCR rounds using slightly modified ARM-PCR. With TRBV1-TRBV30 forward primers and a C-beta reverse primer, the first two PCR rounds were run for approximately 9 cycles each. MiXCR was run by TCRdb on the multiplex PCR reads, yielding one entry per CDR3 protein. The profile shows approximately 79,000 distinct CDR3 sequences, roughly two thirds of them singletons. The trim removed 6 bases at V and 6 bases at J, leaving 12 bases unmatched. CDR1 is MDHEN, CDR2 SYDVKM, per germline. This CDR3 contains 15 residues. The source material, about 18-33 mg of unsorted bulk tissue, was used to co-extract RNA and DNA. Treatment-naive at the time, the patients had chronic HBV infection. Collection of samples drew on five separate regions of each tumor.

To note about this clonotype: This may be a read error, as it is one base from a much larger clone.

The origin of this receptor is a middle-aged man with primary liver carcinoma and hepatitis B virus infection. The chain is built from TRBV28 and TRBJ2-7; the match to TRBD2 covers 9 bases. Sequencing was performed on liver tumor tissue from sampling region 4. Subset noted: tumor region T4, right-lateral pole. CDR3 residues: CASSVPGLAAGEQYF. The CDR3 DNA reads TGTGCCAGCAGCGTCCCGGGACTAGCAGCCGGCGAGCAGTACTTC.